Below, 2 T cell receptor beta chains from the same sample are listed, as sequenced in a study of early T cells in non-severe SARS-CoV-2 infection. MiXCR was run by TCRdb on the 5' RACE reads, yielding one entry per CDR3 protein. The top ten clones hold about 0.9% of a sample with 25,000 to 30,000 distinct CDR3 sequences, more than 4.5% of them seen once. Sequencing input: whole blood. The receptors stem from an adult who was a healthcare worker with PCR-confirmed SARS-CoV-2 infection or an uninfected control (not recorded which).

This clonotype was observed a few times. V and J are TRBV6-2 or TRBV6-3 and TRBJ2-1; 10 positions agree with TRBD2. The CDR3 consists of 16 residues. CDR1 and CDR2 from the germline V gene are MNHEY and SVGEGT. The J segment lost 4 bases and the V segment lost 7 bases, leaving 10 bases of the junction unmatched. CDR3 in DNA: TGTGCCAGCACTTCTCCCTCTAGCGGGGGATACAATGAGCAGTTCTTC. Translation: CASTSPSSGGYNEQFF.

This chain joins TRBV7-9 and TRBJ1-2; D might be TRBD1 (5 bases). V was clipped by 2 bases and J by 2 bases, with 18 bases between them. This CDR3 is 17 amino acids long. Germline V gene sequence: CDR1 SEHNR, CDR2 FQNEAQ (reference sequence). In DNA, the CDR3 is TGTGCCAGCAGCTTAAAGCCGGGACCACCTTTAAACTATGGCTACACCTTC. Translated, it gives CASSLKPGPPLNYGYTF.